This is a list of T cell receptor beta chains from one sample in a study of cytomegalovirus exposure and HLA in healthy donors. Libraries were prepared by immunoSEQ multiplex PCR; TCRdb keeps only in-frame clonotypes and omits some of them. The data show some 150,000 clones, with roughly 76% seen just once and 2.9% held by the top ten. The sequencing sample was made of PBMCs. Receptors originate from a woman aged 25 to 39 in good health and CMV-seronegative. CDR3s include the opening cysteine and the closing phenylalanine or tryptophan. Each record gives: V gene, clone size, D gene, J gene, CDR3 protein, CDR3 DNA. The D gene is left open where the match is weak. Part of the rows lack a size; the others show once, few, many or a class for expanded clones.

V gene: TRBV7-3; clone size: -; D gene: -; J gene: TRBJ2-5; CDR3 protein: CASSSQTQETQYF; CDR3 DNA: TGTGCCAGCAGCTCACAGACACAAGAGACCCAGTACTTC
V gene: TRBV2; clone size: once; D gene: TRBD2; J gene: TRBJ2-1; CDR3 protein: CASSSSGPEQFF; CDR3 DNA: TGTGCCAGCAGTTCTAGCGGGCCTGAGCAGTTCTTC
V gene: TRBV11-2; clone size: -; D gene: TRBD2; J gene: TRBJ2-2; CDR3 protein: CASSARTSGGLGELFF; CDR3 DNA: TGTGCCAGCAGCGCACGCACTAGCGGGGGCCTCGGGGAGCTGTTTTTT
V gene: TRBV28; clone size: -; D gene: -; J gene: TRBJ1-5; CDR3 protein: CATRWNLGQPQHF; CDR3 DNA: TGTGCCACTAGGTGGAACTTAGGTCAGCCCCAGCATTTT
V gene: TRBV4-3; clone size: -; D gene: -; J gene: TRBJ2-7; CDR3 protein: CASSPGVQNYEQYF; CDR3 DNA: TGCGCCAGCAGCCCCGGGGTCCAAAACTACGAGCAGTACTTC
V gene: TRBV9; clone size: -; D gene: TRBD1; J gene: TRBJ2-1; CDR3 protein: CASSVGQGAYNEQFF; CDR3 DNA: TGTGCCAGCAGCGTTGGACAGGGGGCTTACAATGAGCAGTTCTTC
V gene: TRBV4-3; clone size: few; D gene: -; J gene: TRBJ1-1; CDR3 protein: CASSQDLGAENTEAFF; CDR3 DNA: TGCGCCAGCAGCCAAGATTTGGGGGCCGAGAACACTGAAGCTTTCTTT
V gene: TRBV27; clone size: -; D gene: TRBD1; J gene: TRBJ2-5; CDR3 protein: CASSPRDRETQYF; CDR3 DNA: TGTGCCAGCAGTCCCAGGGACAGGGAGACCCAGTACTTC
V gene: TRBV4-2; clone size: once; D gene: -; J gene: TRBJ2-1; CDR3 protein: CASSQVSSGSDTYNEQFF; CDR3 DNA: TGTGCCAGCAGCCAAGTATCTTCCGGGAGTGATACCTACAATGAGCAGTTCTTC
V gene: TRBV7-9; clone size: -; D gene: TRBD1; J gene: TRBJ1-1; CDR3 protein: CASSLAGGYRGSTEAFF; CDR3 DNA: TGTGCCAGCAGCTTAGCAGGGGGATACAGGGGGAGCACTGAAGCTTTCTTT
V gene: TRBV30; clone size: -; D gene: -; J gene: TRBJ1-2; CDR3 protein: CAWSVRGNGGYTF; CDR3 DNA: TGTGCCTGGAGTGTACGGGGGAACGGTGGCTACACCTTC
V gene: TRBV18; clone size: -; D gene: TRBD1; J gene: TRBJ2-3; CDR3 protein: CASSSRGQGARGTDTQYF; CDR3 DNA: TGTGCCAGCTCATCCCGCGGCCAGGGGGCTCGAGGCACAGATACGCAGTATTTT
V gene: TRBV7-3; clone size: -; D gene: -; J gene: TRBJ1-2; CDR3 protein: CASSPAGGGYGYTF; CDR3 DNA: TGTGCCAGCAGCCCCGCGGGCGGTGGCTATGGCTACACCTTC
V gene: TRBV6-1; clone size: -; D gene: -; J gene: TRBJ2-2; CDR3 protein: CASSRRAGGELFF; CDR3 DNA: TGTGCCAGCAGCCGACGGGCGGGGGGGGAGCTGTTTTTT
V gene: TRBV18; clone size: -; D gene: TRBD1; J gene: TRBJ1-6; CDR3 protein: CASSPPVGGNSPLHF; CDR3 DNA: TGTGCCAGCTCACCACCGGTAGGGGGCAATTCACCCCTCCACTTT
V gene: TRBV5-1; clone size: once; D gene: -; J gene: TRBJ2-1; CDR3 protein: CASSLPGYNEQFF; CDR3 DNA: TGCGCCAGCAGCTTGCCAGGCTACAATGAGCAGTTCTTC
V gene: TRBV19; clone size: -; D gene: -; J gene: TRBJ2-7; CDR3 protein: CASSSKAGTLYEQYF; CDR3 DNA: TGTGCCAGTAGTTCTAAAGCCGGGACACTTTACGAGCAGTACTTC
V gene: TRBV10-1; clone size: few; D gene: TRBD2; J gene: TRBJ2-3; CDR3 protein: CASSEGLAGVTDTQYF; CDR3 DNA: TGCGCCAGCAGTGAGGGGCTAGCGGGAGTTACAGATACGCAGTATTTT
V gene: TRBV29-1; clone size: -; D gene: -; J gene: TRBJ1-1; CDR3 protein: CSVEDWAGISGSEAFF; CDR3 DNA: TGCAGCGTTGAAGATTGGGCGGGGATATCAGGGTCTGAAGCTTTCTTT
V gene: TRBV19; clone size: -; D gene: -; J gene: TRBJ2-3; CDR3 protein: CASSILIRATSGTDTQYF; CDR3 DNA: TGTGCCAGTAGTATTCTTATAAGAGCGACCTCTGGCACAGATACGCAGTATTTT
V gene: TRBV5-4; clone size: -; D gene: -; J gene: TRBJ2-2; CDR3 protein: CASSLAGKGSTGELFF; CDR3 DNA: TGTGCCAGCAGCTTGGCAGGGAAGGGCAGTACCGGGGAGCTGTTTTTT
V gene: TRBV19; clone size: -; D gene: -; J gene: TRBJ1-2; CDR3 protein: CASSITNLPLANYGYTF; CDR3 DNA: TGTGCCAGTAGTATAACCAACCTACCTTTAGCTAACTATGGCTACACCTTC
V gene: TRBV5-1; clone size: -; D gene: -; J gene: TRBJ1-4; CDR3 protein: CASMAGITNQIGKLFF; CDR3 DNA: TGCGCCAGCATGGCAGGGATTACCAACCAGATCGGAAAACTGTTTTTT
V gene: TRBV5-1; clone size: few; D gene: TRBD2; J gene: TRBJ2-5; CDR3 protein: CASSSGTSGGGGETQYF; CDR3 DNA: TGCGCCAGCAGCTCCGGGACTAGCGGGGGCGGCGGGGAGACCCAGTACTTC